These 30 T cell receptor beta chains came from one sample sequenced in a study of T cells in Graves' hyperthyroidism and ophthalmopathy. RNA transcripts served as the template for amplifying TCR beta CDR3 regions. With the HTBI primer set, the TCR CDR3 went through a first round of RT-PCR. TCRdb recomputed calls from the multiplex PCR reads with MiXCR, one row per CDR3 protein. The table has about 420,000 distinct CDR3 sequences, around 13% seen once. The specimen was blood. These receptors were taken from a woman under 30 with Graves' hyperthyroidism.

The V and J genes are TRBV19 and TRBJ2-6; D tentatively fits TRBD1 or TRBD2 (5 bases each). The CDR3 runs to 15 residues. V was shortened by 5 bases and J by 3 bases, with 11 bases between the two germline ends. CDR1 and CDR2 (germline): LNHDA, SQIVND (reference sequence). The CDR3 nucleotides are TGTGCCAGTAGTGTGGGGGTAGGTGGGGCCAACGTCCTGACTTTC. It yields the protein CASSVGVGGANVLTF.

The chain joins TRBV7-2 to TRBJ2-1; D might be TRBD1 (6 bases). This CDR3 has 15 residues. The germline V and J ends were trimmed by 1 base and 7 bases, with 14 bases remaining between them. CDR1 and CDR2 from the germline V gene are SGHTA and FQGNSA. CDR3 sequence: CASSLEILGGNEQFF. Here the CDR3 DNA reads TGTGCCAGCAGCTTAGAAATATTAGGGGGTAATGAGCAGTTCTTC. The variable domain in full, with the rest retrieved from reference TRBV7-2 and TRBJ2-1, is GAGVSQSPSNKVTEKGKDVELRCDPISGHTALYWYRQSLGQGLEFLIYFQGNSAPDKSGLPSDRFSAERTGGSVSTLTIQRTQQEDSAVYLCASSLEILGGNEQFFGPGTRLTVL.

The chain carries TRBV28 and TRBJ1-2; D not resolved. Germline lookup yields CDR1 MDHEN and CDR2 SYDVKM. This CDR3 comprises 14 residues. Trimming removed 6 bases at V and 5 bases at J, with 16 bases between. The CDR3 sequence is CASREGRRGYGYTF. The CDR3 DNA follows: TGTGCCAGCAGGGAGGGCAGAAGAGGGTATGGCTACACCTTC.

This clonotype was seen at least ten times. The chain joins TRBV11-2 to TRBJ2-1, with D perhaps TRBD1 (5 bases). Germline lookup yields CDR1 SGHAT and CDR2 FQNNGV. The CDR3 is made up of 14 amino acids. Between the trimmed V and J ends, which lost 4 bases and 9 bases, there was a span of 16 bases. CDR3 nucleotide sequence: TGTGCCAGCAGCTCCCATTTTCAGGGTTCTGAGCAGTTCTTC. The encoded protein is CASSSHFQGSEQFF.

At least ten counts were recorded for this clonotype. The chain joins TRBV27 to TRBJ2-5; D is undetermined. The CDR3 totals 9 residues. Germline lookup yields CDR1 MNHEY and CDR2 SMNVEV (reference sequence). The V gene lost 9 bases and the J gene lost 3 bases, with 2 bases spanning the gap. The CDR3 region is CAREETQYF. In nucleotides, the CDR3 is TGTGCCAGGGAAGAGACCCAGTACTTC.

This clonotype was seen many times. The chain joins TRBV28 to TRBJ2-3; 8 bases are a match to TRBD2. The CDR3 extends over 16 amino acids. Germline trimming cut 6 bases from V and 4 bases from J; bases unmatched to any gene: 12. CDR1 and CDR2 (germline): MDHEN, SYDVKM. The DNA for the CDR3 is TGTGCCAGCAGAATAAAAGCGGGAGCTGTAGCAGATACGCAGTATTTT. It is translated as CASRIKAGAVADTQYF.

This clonotype was seen a few times. The V gene is TRBV18, the J gene TRBJ2-5, with unresolved D. Germline values: CDR1 KGHSH, CDR2 LQKENI. This CDR3 has 16 amino acids. V was clipped by 2 bases and J by 2 bases, with 15 bases between them. CDR3 protein: CASSPVDTKIQETQYF. The CDR3 region has the DNA TGTGCCAGCTCACCAGTCGACACCAAAATACAAGAGACCCAGTACTTC.

There are a few counts of this clonotype. V and J are TRBV20-1 and TRBJ2-5; 7 bases align to TRBD2. The length of the CDR3 is 15 residues. V shed 0 bases and J 4 bases; nucleotides not matched to a gene: 8. Germline CDR1 DFQATT, CDR2 SNEGSKA (reference sequence). The CDR3 sequence: CSARDPAGSGETQYF. CDR3 bases: TGCAGTGCTAGAGATCCAGCGGGGAGCGGAGAGACCCAGTACTTC.

This clonotype was detected ten times or more. The J gene is TRBJ2-7, the V gene TRBV6-6; no clear D. The germline CDR1 and CDR2 sequences are MNHNY and SVGAGI (reference sequence). The CDR3 is 16 amino acids. V was pared by 2 bases and J by 5 bases, with 19 bases between. The DNA for the CDR3 is TGTGCCAGCAGTTACCCCACATTTGGCGCCGCGGACGAGCAGTACTTC. Translated: CASSYPTFGAADEQYF.

This chain links TRBV2 with TRBJ2-7; D call uncertain. V was clipped by 8 bases and J by 0 bases, with 14 bases between them. Germline CDR1 is SNHLY and CDR2 is FYNNEI. This CDR3 is built from 14 residues. The CDR3 reads CASQPGRASYEQYF. The CDR3 DNA reads TGTGCCAGCCAGCCTGGTCGGGCCTCCTACGAGCAGTACTTC. The full variable domain, in which reference TRBV2 and TRBJ2-7 provide the parts outside the CDR3, is EPEVTQTPSHQVTQMGQEVILRCVPISNHLYFYWYRQILGQKVEFLVSFYNNEISEKSEIFDDQFSVERPDGSNFTLKIRSTKLEDSAMYFCASQPGRASYEQYFGPGTRLTVT.

Many counts were recorded for this clonotype. The CDR3 DNA sequence: TGTGCCAGCAGCGTCACTAGCGGATCGGTGGGTCGCGAGCAGTACTTC. Translating it yields CASSVTSGSVGREQYF. The gene calls are TRBV7-2 and TRBJ2-7; TRBD2 matches 8 bases. The V segment lost 5 bases and the J segment 6 bases; nucleotides outside the gene matches: 15. Germline V lookup: CDR1 SGHTA, CDR2 FQGNSA. This CDR3 region has 16 residues.

This clonotype was counted between two and nine times. V and J are TRBV5-6 and TRBJ2-6; no reliable D call. The V end was cut by 4 bases, the J end by 1 base, with 9 bases between. Germline CDR1 is SGHDT and CDR2 is YYEEEE. CDR3 length: 15 residues. Here the CDR3 reads CASSRRRSGANVLTF. CDR3 sequence (DNA): TGTGCCAGCAGCCGCAGGCGATCTGGGGCCAACGTCCTGACTTTC.

A word on this clonotype: This may come from a read error, since a much larger clone is one base off. The genes are TRBV19 and TRBJ2-1, with 8 bases fitting TRBD2. This CDR3 region has 12 residues. CDR1 and CDR2 (germline): LNHDA, SQIVND (reference sequence). V gave up 9 bases and J gave up 4 bases; unmatched junction bases: 2. The CDR3 DNA reads TGTGCCAGCGGGACTAGTTACAATGAGCAGTTCTTC. This translates into CASGTSYNEQFF. The complete variable domain, with remaining parts taken from reference TRBV19 and TRBJ2-1, reads DGGITQSPKYLFRKEGQNVTLSCEQNLNHDAMYWYRQDPGQGLRLIYYSQIVNDFQKGDIAEGYSVSREKKESFPLTVTSAQKNPTAFYLCASGTSYNEQFFGPGTRLTVL.

Ten or more counts support this clonotype. The V gene is TRBV7-9, the J gene TRBJ2-3, with a possible D match to TRBD2 (5 bases). Trimming removed 1 base from V and 4 bases from J, with 15 bases in between. The CDR3 is made up of 16 amino acids. Germline V gives CDR1 SEHNR, CDR2 FQNEAQ (reference sequence). The CDR3 region is CASSLVGRRRPDTQYF. CDR3 in DNA: TGTGCCAGCAGCTTAGTCGGCAGGAGGCGCCCAGATACGCAGTATTTT.

This clonotype showed up many times. V and J are TRBV28 and TRBJ1-2; TRBD1 matches 9 bases. Unmatched junction bases numbered 5, after V lost 4 bases and J lost 8 bases. The V gene's germline CDR1 is MDHEN and CDR2 SYDVKM. The CDR3 loop spans 13 amino acids. CDR3 region: CASSSGQGEGYTF. CDR3 coding DNA: TGTGCCAGCAGTTCGGGACAGGGTGAAGGCTACACCTTC.

On this clonotype: A read error may be the cause here, since a much bigger clone is one base away. V gene TRBV28 combines with J gene TRBJ2-2; perhaps D is TRBD1 or TRBD2 (5 bases each). The CDR3 extends over 14 amino acids. Germline CDR1 reads MDHEN; CDR2 reads SYDVKM. V gave up 7 bases and J gave up 6 bases, with 15 bases separating them. CDR3 region: CASKGLVGAGELFF. The CDR3 nucleotides read TGTGCCAGCAAAGGGCTAGTGGGGGCCGGGGAGCTGTTTTTT.

This clonotype was observed a handful of times. This chain connects TRBV27 to TRBJ1-5; D is ambiguous. V lost 6 bases, J lost 0 bases, and 9 bases lay in between. Germline-derived CDR1 and CDR2 are MNHEY and SMNVEV (reference sequence). CDR3 size: 14 residues. The CDR3 region is CASSVTDSNQPQHF. In DNA form, the CDR3 reads TGTGCCAGCAGCGTGACGGATAGCAATCAGCCCCAGCATTTT.

The table lists this clonotype with many counts. The chain uses TRBV12-3 or TRBV12-4 and TRBJ1-2, with 10 bases lining up with TRBD1. The CDR3 totals 15 residues. V trimming: 4 bases; J trimming: 4 bases; junction bases outside the gene matches: 6. As DNA, the CDR3 is TGTGCCAGCAGTTCGGGACAGGGGAACCCCTATGGCTACACCTTC. Protein: CASSSGQGNPYGYTF.

The gene calls are TRBV18 and TRBJ1-2, with 9 bases aligning to TRBD1. The CDR3 contains 12 residues. The V segment lost 6 bases and the J segment 9 bases; nucleotides outside the gene matches: 5. Germline CDR1 is KGHSH and CDR2 is LQKENI. The CDR3 loop reads CASSDRGGSYTF. The CDR3 coding sequence is TGTGCCAGCTCGGACAGGGGAGGCAGCTACACCTTC.

This clonotype has at least ten counts. The chain has TRBV20-1 and TRBJ2-7; tentatively, D is TRBD2 (5 bases). Trimming removed 3 bases at V and 0 bases at J, with 12 bases between. The CDR3 spans 14 residues. Germline V CDR1 and CDR2: DFQATT, SNEGSKA (reference sequence). The CDR3 here is CSASEVAFSYEQYF. Here the CDR3 DNA reads TGCAGTGCTAGTGAGGTAGCGTTCTCCTACGAGCAGTACTTC.

There are many counts of this clonotype. The V gene is TRBV15, the J gene TRBJ1-1; no clear D gene. CDR1 is LNHNV and CDR2 is YYDKDF in the germline V gene (reference sequence). The CDR3 runs 13 residues. The germline V and J ends were trimmed by 6 bases and 4 bases, with 12 bases remaining between them. Here the CDR3 DNA reads TGTGCCACCAGTAGGCGCAGGACCACTGAAGCTTTCTTT. Translated, it gives CATSRRRTTEAFF.

This clonotype came up many times. This CDR3 is CASSLALDRDTDTQYF. Written as DNA, the CDR3 is TGTGCCAGCAGCTTAGCTCTGGACAGGGATACAGATACGCAGTATTTT. The chain joins TRBV7-2 to TRBJ2-3; 8 nucleotides match TRBD1. This CDR3 contains 16 residues. V lost 0 bases to trimming and J lost 3 bases; unmatched junction nucleotides: 5. Germline CDR1 and CDR2: SGHTA and FQGNSA.

This clonotype was seen ten or more times. The chain joins TRBV7-2 to TRBJ2-3, with D hard to call. Germline assignment: CDR1 SGHTA and CDR2 FQGNSA. The CDR3 consists of 14 residues. Between the trimmed V and J ends, which lost 6 bases and 0 bases, there was a span of 10 bases. Written as DNA, the CDR3 is TGTGCCAGCAGGGACCCGGGCAGCACAGATACGCAGTATTTT. It yields the protein CASRDPGSTDTQYF. Variable domain in full (rest from reference TRBV7-2 and TRBJ2-3): GAGVSQSPSNKVTEKGKDVELRCDPISGHTALYWYRQSLGQGLEFLIYFQGNSAPDKSGLPSDRFSAERTGGSVSTLTIQRTQQEDSAVYLCASRDPGSTDTQYFGPGTRLTVL.

This clonotype has ten or more counts. V usage is TRBV9 and J usage is TRBJ2-1, with no clear D. CDR1 is SGDLS and CDR2 is YYNGEE in the germline V gene. CDR3 size: 15 residues. V gave up 4 bases and J gave up 0 bases, with 11 bases separating them. CDR3 in DNA: TGTGCCAGCAGCCCCGGGCCCAGCTCCTACAATGAGCAGTTCTTC. As protein: CASSPGPSSYNEQFF.

This clonotype was seen ten or more times. The chain couples TRBV27 to TRBJ1-1, with D possibly matching TRBD1 (5 bases). This CDR3 region has 12 residues. V lost 6 bases and J 0 bases, leaving 5 bases between the germline ends. Germline V gene sequence: CDR1 MNHEY, CDR2 SMNVEV (reference sequence). The chain's CDR3 is CASRGLNTEAFF. CDR3 sequence (DNA): TGTGCCAGCAGGGGACTGAACACTGAAGCTTTCTTT.

This clonotype was seen many times. The J gene is TRBJ1-1, the V gene TRBV4-3, with D unresolved. The V end was cut by 2 bases, the J end by 6 bases, with 10 bases between. CDR1 LGHNA and CDR2 YSLEER come from the germline V gene. CDR3 length equals 13 residues. The CDR3, as DNA: TGCGCCAGCAGCCAAATACCTGGGGCTGAAGCTTTCTTT. Translation: CASSQIPGAEAFF.

This clonotype turned up a few times. This chain joins TRBV5-1 and TRBJ2-4; D is possibly TRBD1 (6 bases). Per germline, CDR1 SGHRS and CDR2 YFSETQ. The CDR3 spans 16 residues. Trimming pared 4 bases from V and 6 bases from J, leaving 20 bases between. The CDR3 reads CASSLHRASGGNIQYF. The CDR3 DNA reads TGCGCCAGCAGCCTTCACAGGGCTTCTGGGGGAAACATTCAGTACTTC.

This clonotype was seen ten or more times. The chain couples TRBV11-2 to TRBJ2-7, with TRBD1 as a possible D gene (6 bases). Looked up from germline, CDR1 is SGHAT and CDR2 is FQNNGV. V lost 1 base and J 7 bases, leaving 11 bases between the germline ends. The CDR3 totals 13 residues. CDR3 nucleotide sequence: TGTGCCAGCAGCTTAGCCACAGGGCTAGAGCAGTACTTC. It yields the protein CASSLATGLEQYF.

Ten or more counts support this clonotype. V usage is TRBV6-5 and J usage is TRBJ2-7; D not resolved. This CDR3 is 14 amino acids long. With 0 bases removed from V and 3 bases from J, the gap between germline ends came to 9 bases. CDR1 and CDR2 from the germline V gene are MNHEY and SVGAGI. This CDR3 reads CASSYSKAYYEQYF. For the CDR3, the DNA is TGTGCCAGCAGTTACTCGAAGGCCTACTACGAGCAGTACTTC.

This clonotype was seen many times. The chain couples TRBV20-1 to TRBJ2-7; the D gene could be TRBD1 or TRBD2 (5 bases each). Germline lookup yields CDR1 DFQATT and CDR2 SNEGSKA (reference sequence). The CDR3 is 14 amino acids. V was clipped by 5 bases and J by 0 bases, with 14 bases between them. The CDR3, as DNA: TGCAGTGCTCGGGGCTTGGGGTCCTCCTACGAGCAGTACTTC. This sequence encodes CSARGLGSSYEQYF.